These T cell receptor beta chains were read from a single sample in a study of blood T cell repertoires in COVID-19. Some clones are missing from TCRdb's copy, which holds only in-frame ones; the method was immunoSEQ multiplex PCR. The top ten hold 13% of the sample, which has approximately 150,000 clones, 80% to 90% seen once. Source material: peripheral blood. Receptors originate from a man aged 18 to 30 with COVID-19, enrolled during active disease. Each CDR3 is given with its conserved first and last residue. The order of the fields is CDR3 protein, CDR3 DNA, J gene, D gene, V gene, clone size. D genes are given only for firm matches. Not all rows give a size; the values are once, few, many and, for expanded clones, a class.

cdr3_aa: CATSEKTGARAREQFF
cdr3_nt: TGTGCCACCAGTGAAAAAACAGGAGCCCGGGCGCGGGAGCAGTTCTTC
j_call: TRBJ2-1
d_call: NA
v_call: TRBV24-1
clone_size: NA

cdr3_aa: CASSLYGTGTDPYEQYF
cdr3_nt: TGTGCCAGCAGCCTTTACGGGACCGGGACTGACCCCTACGAGCAGTACTTC
j_call: TRBJ2-7
d_call: NA
v_call: TRBV21-1
clone_size: NA

cdr3_aa: CASSRGGEQYF
cdr3_nt: TGTGCCAGCAGCCGCGGCGGCGAGCAGTACTTC
j_call: TRBJ2-7
d_call: NA
v_call: TRBV11-3
clone_size: NA

cdr3_aa: CASSPLGQGLSYEQYF
cdr3_nt: TGTGCCAGCAGCCCCCTTGGACAGGGGTTATCCTACGAGCAGTACTTC
j_call: TRBJ2-7
d_call: TRBD1
v_call: TRBV6-2/TRBV6-3
clone_size: NA

cdr3_aa: CASRQPWAADYGYTF
cdr3_nt: TGTGCCAGCAGGCAACCATGGGCTGCAGACTATGGCTACACCTTC
j_call: TRBJ1-2
d_call: NA
v_call: TRBV7-2
clone_size: NA

cdr3_aa: CSVEVSTSETGELFF
cdr3_nt: TGCAGCGTTGAAGTGTCGACTAGCGAGACCGGGGAGCTGTTTTTT
j_call: TRBJ2-2
d_call: TRBD2
v_call: TRBV29-1
clone_size: NA

cdr3_aa: CASTQPGQGLNEQYF
cdr3_nt: TGTGCCAGCACCCAACCGGGACAGGGTTTAAACGAGCAGTACTTC
j_call: TRBJ2-7
d_call: TRBD1
v_call: TRBV28
clone_size: NA

cdr3_aa: CASSVSGFSSYEQYF
cdr3_nt: TGTGCCAGCAGCGTTAGCGGGTTCAGCTCCTACGAGCAGTACTTC
j_call: TRBJ2-7
d_call: TRBD2
v_call: TRBV7-2
clone_size: NA

cdr3_aa: CASSLRTSGRVNTGELFF
cdr3_nt: TGTGCCAGCAGCCTACGGACTAGCGGGAGGGTAAACACCGGGGAGCTGTTTTTT
j_call: TRBJ2-2
d_call: TRBD2
v_call: TRBV5-5
clone_size: NA

cdr3_aa: CASSPRTGATEAFF
cdr3_nt: TGTGCCAGCAGCCCCCGGACAGGGGCCACTGAAGCTTTCTTT
j_call: TRBJ1-1
d_call: TRBD1
v_call: TRBV7-9
clone_size: NA

cdr3_aa: CASSSWTSGRTDTQYF
cdr3_nt: TGTGCCAGCAGCTCCTGGACTAGCGGGAGAACAGATACGCAGTATTTT
j_call: TRBJ2-3
d_call: TRBD2
v_call: TRBV7-6
clone_size: NA

cdr3_aa: CAYATGNLYTQPQHF
cdr3_nt: TGTGCCTACGCGACAGGAAACTTATACACACAGCCCCAGCATTTT
j_call: TRBJ1-5
d_call: NA
v_call: TRBV30
clone_size: NA

cdr3_aa: CASSQRAKNGYTF
cdr3_nt: TGTGCCAGCAGCCAACGAGCTAAGAATGGCTACACCTTC
j_call: TRBJ1-2
d_call: NA
v_call: TRBV14
clone_size: once

cdr3_aa: CASSEGLGPGYEQYF
cdr3_nt: TGCGCCAGCAGTGAGGGTTTAGGGCCGGGGTACGAGCAGTACTTC
j_call: TRBJ2-7
d_call: NA
v_call: TRBV10-1
clone_size: few

cdr3_aa: CSVGGTSGPYNEQFF
cdr3_nt: TGCAGCGTTGGGGGGACTAGCGGGCCTTACAATGAGCAGTTCTTC
j_call: TRBJ2-1
d_call: TRBD2
v_call: TRBV29-1
clone_size: NA

cdr3_aa: CASTRASGTDYNEQFF
cdr3_nt: TGTGCCAGCACCAGGGCTAGCGGGACAGACTACAATGAGCAGTTCTTC
j_call: TRBJ2-1
d_call: TRBD2
v_call: TRBV7-2
clone_size: once

cdr3_aa: CASSLEQGRTTEAFF
cdr3_nt: TGTGCCAGCAGCTTAGAACAGGGCCGGACCACTGAAGCTTTCTTT
j_call: TRBJ1-1
d_call: NA
v_call: TRBV5-8
clone_size: NA

cdr3_aa: CASSRRGQSYEQYF
cdr3_nt: TGTGCCAGCAGCCGTCGGGGTCAGTCCTACGAGCAGTACTTC
j_call: TRBJ2-7
d_call: NA
v_call: TRBV7-9
clone_size: NA

cdr3_aa: CAWSVEGTSPHSEQFF
cdr3_nt: TGTGCCTGGAGTGTGGAGGGGACTAGCCCACACAGTGAGCAGTTCTTC
j_call: TRBJ2-1
d_call: TRBD2
v_call: TRBV30
clone_size: NA

cdr3_aa: CASSFGHMLNYGYTF
cdr3_nt: TGTGCCAGCAGTTTTGGACACATGTTAAACTATGGCTACACCTTC
j_call: TRBJ1-2
d_call: NA
v_call: TRBV27
clone_size: NA

cdr3_aa: CAWSVEWASYGYTF
cdr3_nt: TGTGCCTGGAGTGTAGAGTGGGCCTCCTATGGCTACACCTTC
j_call: TRBJ1-2
d_call: NA
v_call: TRBV30
clone_size: NA

cdr3_aa: CASSHRGARTDTQYF
cdr3_nt: TGTGCCAGCAGCCACAGGGGGGCGAGGACAGATACGCAGTATTTT
j_call: TRBJ2-3
d_call: TRBD1
v_call: TRBV5-8
clone_size: once

cdr3_aa: CASSFQGASGETQYF
cdr3_nt: TGTGCCAGCAGTTTCCAGGGGGCATCCGGTGAGACCCAGTACTTC
j_call: TRBJ2-5
d_call: TRBD1
v_call: TRBV28
clone_size: NA

cdr3_aa: CASSFSGSPYEQYF
cdr3_nt: TGTGCCAGCAGTTTCAGCGGGAGTCCCTACGAGCAGTACTTC
j_call: TRBJ2-7
d_call: TRBD2
v_call: TRBV27
clone_size: NA

cdr3_aa: CASSLDGGSNQPQHF
cdr3_nt: TGCGCCAGCAGCTTGGATGGGGGGAGCAATCAGCCCCAGCATTTT
j_call: TRBJ1-5
d_call: NA
v_call: TRBV5-1
clone_size: NA

cdr3_aa: CASSQEEGMETTGNTIYF
cdr3_nt: TGCGCCAGCAGCCAAGAGGAGGGGATGGAAACTACTGGAAACACCATATATTTT
j_call: TRBJ1-3
d_call: NA
v_call: TRBV4-3
clone_size: NA

cdr3_aa: CSASTDSPYNEQFF
cdr3_nt: TGCAGTGCTAGTACGGACAGTCCCTACAATGAGCAGTTCTTC
j_call: TRBJ2-1
d_call: NA
v_call: TRBV20-1
clone_size: NA

cdr3_aa: CASRDRGAILMNTEAFF
cdr3_nt: TGTGCCAGCAGGGACCGGGGGGCTATTCTAATGAACACTGAAGCTTTCTTT
j_call: TRBJ1-1
d_call: NA
v_call: TRBV28
clone_size: few

cdr3_aa: CASSLLGGGAYNEQFF
cdr3_nt: TGTGCCAGCAGCTTATTAGGCGGAGGGGCCTACAATGAGCAGTTCTTC
j_call: TRBJ2-1
d_call: NA
v_call: TRBV7-6
clone_size: NA

cdr3_aa: CASSPAGGSYEQYF
cdr3_nt: TGTGCCAGTAGTCCAGCGGGAGGATCTTACGAGCAGTACTTC
j_call: TRBJ2-7
d_call: TRBD2
v_call: TRBV19
clone_size: NA

cdr3_aa: CASSQVGSGREREQFF
cdr3_nt: TGCGCCAGCAGCCAAGTCGGTAGCGGGAGGGAGAGGGAGCAGTTCTTC
j_call: TRBJ2-1
d_call: TRBD2
v_call: TRBV4-3
clone_size: NA

cdr3_aa: CASSITSHSNQPQHF
cdr3_nt: TGTGCCAGTAGTATAACCTCACATAGCAATCAGCCCCAGCATTTT
j_call: TRBJ1-5
d_call: NA
v_call: TRBV19
clone_size: NA

cdr3_aa: CASSTRQETQYF
cdr3_nt: TGTGCCAGCAGTACTAGACAAGAGACCCAGTACTTC
j_call: TRBJ2-5
d_call: NA
v_call: TRBV6-2/TRBV6-3
clone_size: NA